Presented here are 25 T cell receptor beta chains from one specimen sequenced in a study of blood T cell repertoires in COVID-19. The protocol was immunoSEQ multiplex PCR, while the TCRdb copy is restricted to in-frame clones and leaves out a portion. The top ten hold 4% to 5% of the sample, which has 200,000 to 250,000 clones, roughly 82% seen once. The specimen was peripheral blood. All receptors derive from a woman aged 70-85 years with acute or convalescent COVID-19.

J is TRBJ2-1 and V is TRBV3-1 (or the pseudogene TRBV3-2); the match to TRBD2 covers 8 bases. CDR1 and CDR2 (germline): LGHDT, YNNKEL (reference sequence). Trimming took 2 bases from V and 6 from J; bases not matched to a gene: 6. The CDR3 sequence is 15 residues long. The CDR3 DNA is TGTGCCAGCAGCCAAACCCCGGGAGGGAGCAATGAGCAGTTCTTC. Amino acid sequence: CASSQTPGGSNEQFF.

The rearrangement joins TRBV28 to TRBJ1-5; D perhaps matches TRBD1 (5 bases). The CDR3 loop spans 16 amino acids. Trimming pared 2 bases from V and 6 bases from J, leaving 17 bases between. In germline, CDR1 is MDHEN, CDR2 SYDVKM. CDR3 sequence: CASSLPGHGGSQPQHF. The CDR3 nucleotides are TGTGCCAGCAGTTTACCAGGACACGGGGGTAGTCAGCCCCAGCATTTT.

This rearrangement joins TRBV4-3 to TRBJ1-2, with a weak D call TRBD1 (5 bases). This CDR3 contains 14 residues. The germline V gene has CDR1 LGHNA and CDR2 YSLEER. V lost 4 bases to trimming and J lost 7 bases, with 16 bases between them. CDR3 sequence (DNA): TGCGCCAGCAGCCCAGACAGAGCGGGTTCTGGCTACACCTTC. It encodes CASSPDRAGSGYTF.

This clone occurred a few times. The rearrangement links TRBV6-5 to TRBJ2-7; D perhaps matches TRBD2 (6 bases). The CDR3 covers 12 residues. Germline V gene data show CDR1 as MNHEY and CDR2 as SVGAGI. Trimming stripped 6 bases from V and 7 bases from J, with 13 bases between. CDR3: CASRPGVVEQYF. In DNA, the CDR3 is TGTGCCAGCAGGCCGGGAGTGGTAGAGCAGTACTTC.

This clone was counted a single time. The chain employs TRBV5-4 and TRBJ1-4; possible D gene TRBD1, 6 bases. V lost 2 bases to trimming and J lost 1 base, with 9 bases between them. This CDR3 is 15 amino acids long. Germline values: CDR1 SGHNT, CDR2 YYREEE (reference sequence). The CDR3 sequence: CASSLRTVTNEKLFF. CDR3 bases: TGTGCCAGCAGCTTACGGACAGTAACTAATGAAAAACTGTTTTTT.

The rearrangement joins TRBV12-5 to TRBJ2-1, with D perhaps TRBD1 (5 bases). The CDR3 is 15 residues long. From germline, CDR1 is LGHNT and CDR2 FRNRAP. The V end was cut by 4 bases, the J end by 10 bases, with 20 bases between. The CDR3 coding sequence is TGTGCTAGTGGTTCGGGCGTACATTTAGGGGCCGAGCAGTTCTTC. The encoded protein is CASGSGVHLGAEQFF.

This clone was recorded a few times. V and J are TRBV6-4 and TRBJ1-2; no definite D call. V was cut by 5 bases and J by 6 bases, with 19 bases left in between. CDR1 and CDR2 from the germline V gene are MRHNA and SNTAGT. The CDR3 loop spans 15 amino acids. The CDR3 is CASSYEVPSWDGYTF. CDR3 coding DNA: TGTGCCAGCAGTTACGAGGTCCCCTCCTGGGATGGCTACACCTTC.

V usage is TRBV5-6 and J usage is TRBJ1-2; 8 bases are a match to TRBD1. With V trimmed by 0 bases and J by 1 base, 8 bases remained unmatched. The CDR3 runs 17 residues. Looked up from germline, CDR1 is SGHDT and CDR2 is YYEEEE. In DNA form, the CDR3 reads TGTGCCAGCAGCTTGGCCGGGACAGGCGAAATTAACTATGGCTACACCTTC. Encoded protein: CASSLAGTGEINYGYTF.

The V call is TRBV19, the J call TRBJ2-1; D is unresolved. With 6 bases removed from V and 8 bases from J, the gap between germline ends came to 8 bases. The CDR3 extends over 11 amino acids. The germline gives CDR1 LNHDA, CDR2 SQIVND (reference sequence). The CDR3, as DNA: TGTGCCAGTAGCCTCGTTCATGAGCAGTTCTTC. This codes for CASSLVHEQFF.

The chain's CDR3 is CASSSGGLRTEAFF. The CDR3, as DNA: TGTGCCAGCAGCTCAGGGGGATTGCGGACTGAAGCTTTCTTT. The chain couples TRBV28 to TRBJ1-1; 7 positions match TRBD1. Germline V gene lookup returns CDR1 MDHEN and CDR2 SYDVKM. This CDR3 has 14 residues. Trimming at V came to 6 bases and at J to 5 bases, leaving 9 bases not matched to a gene.

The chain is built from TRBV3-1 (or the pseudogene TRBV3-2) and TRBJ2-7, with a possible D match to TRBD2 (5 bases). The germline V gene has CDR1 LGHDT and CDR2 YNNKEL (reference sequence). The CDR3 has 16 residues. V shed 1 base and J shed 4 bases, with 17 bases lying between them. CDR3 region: CASSQGLGGQGYEQYF. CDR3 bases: TGTGCCAGCAGCCAAGGGTTAGGAGGCCAAGGGTACGAGCAGTACTTC.

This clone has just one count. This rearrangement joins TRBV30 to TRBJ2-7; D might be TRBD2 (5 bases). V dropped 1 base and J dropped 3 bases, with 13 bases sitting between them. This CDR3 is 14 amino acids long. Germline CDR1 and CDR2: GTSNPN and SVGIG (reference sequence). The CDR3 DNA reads TGTGCCTGGAGTGACAAGAACGGGAACTACGAGCAGTACTTC. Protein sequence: CAWSDKNGNYEQYF. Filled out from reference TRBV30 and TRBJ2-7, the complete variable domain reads SQTIHQWPATLVQPVGSPLSLECTVEGTSNPNLYWYRQAAGRGLQLLFYSVGIGQISSEVPQNLSASRPQDRQFILSSKKLLLSDSGFYLCAWSDKNGNYEQYFGPGTRLTVT.

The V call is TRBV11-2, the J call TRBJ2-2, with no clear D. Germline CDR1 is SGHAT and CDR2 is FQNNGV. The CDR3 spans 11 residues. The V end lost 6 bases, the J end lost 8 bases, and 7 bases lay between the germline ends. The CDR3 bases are TGTGCCAGCAGTGAGTTTGGGGAGCTGTTTTTT. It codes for CASSEFGELFF.

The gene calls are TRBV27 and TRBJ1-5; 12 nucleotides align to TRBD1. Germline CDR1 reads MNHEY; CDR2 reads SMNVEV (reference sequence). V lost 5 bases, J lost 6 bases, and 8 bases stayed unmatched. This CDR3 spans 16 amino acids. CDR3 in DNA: TGTGCCAGCAGTCCCATAGGGACAGGGGGCGGTCAGCCCCAGCATTTT. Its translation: CASSPIGTGGGQPQHF.

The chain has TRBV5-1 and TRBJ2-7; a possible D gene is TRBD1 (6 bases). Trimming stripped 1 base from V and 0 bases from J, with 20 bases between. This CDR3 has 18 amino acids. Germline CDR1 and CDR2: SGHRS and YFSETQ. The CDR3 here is CASSLPVRPTGSSYEQYF. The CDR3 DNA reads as TGCGCCAGCAGCTTGCCCGTAAGGCCAACAGGGAGCTCCTACGAGCAGTACTTC.

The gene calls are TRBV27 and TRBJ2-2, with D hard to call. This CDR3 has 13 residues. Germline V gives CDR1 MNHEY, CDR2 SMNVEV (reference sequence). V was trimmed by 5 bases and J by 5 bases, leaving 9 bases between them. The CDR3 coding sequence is TGTGCCAGCAGTCCCCAGAGGACCGGGGAGCTGTTTTTT. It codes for CASSPQRTGELFF.

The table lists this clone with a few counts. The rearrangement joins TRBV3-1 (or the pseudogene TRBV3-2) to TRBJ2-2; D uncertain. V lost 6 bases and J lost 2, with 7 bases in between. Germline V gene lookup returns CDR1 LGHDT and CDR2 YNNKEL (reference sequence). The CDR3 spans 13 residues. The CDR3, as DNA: TGTGCCAGCAGAACAGAAAACACCGGGGAGCTGTTTTTT. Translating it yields CASRTENTGELFF.

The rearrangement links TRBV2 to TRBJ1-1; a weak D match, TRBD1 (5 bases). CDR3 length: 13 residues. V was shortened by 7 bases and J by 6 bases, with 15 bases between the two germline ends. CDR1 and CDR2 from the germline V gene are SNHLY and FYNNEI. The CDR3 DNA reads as TGTGCCAGCACCGGCGGGGGGAAGTCTGAAGCTTTCTTT. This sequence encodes CASTGGGKSEAFF.

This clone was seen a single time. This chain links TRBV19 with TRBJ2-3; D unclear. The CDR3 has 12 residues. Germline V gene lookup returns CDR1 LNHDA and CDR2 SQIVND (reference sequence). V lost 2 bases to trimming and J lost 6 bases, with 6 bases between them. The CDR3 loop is CASSIYQDTQYF. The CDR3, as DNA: TGTGCCAGTAGTATATATCAGGATACGCAGTATTTT.

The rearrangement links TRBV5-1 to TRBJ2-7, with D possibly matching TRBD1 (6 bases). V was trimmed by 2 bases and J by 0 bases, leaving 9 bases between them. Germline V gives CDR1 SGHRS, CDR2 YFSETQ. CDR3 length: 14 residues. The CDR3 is CASSLVGASYEQYF. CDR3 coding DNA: TGCGCCAGCAGCTTAGTGGGGGCCTCCTACGAGCAGTACTTC. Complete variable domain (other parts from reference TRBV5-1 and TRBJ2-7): KAGVTQTPRYLIKTRGQQVTLSCSPISGHRSVSWYQQTPGQGLQFLFEYFSETQRNKGNFPGRFSGRQFSNSRSEMNVSTLELGDSALYLCASSLVGASYEQYFGPGTRLTVT.

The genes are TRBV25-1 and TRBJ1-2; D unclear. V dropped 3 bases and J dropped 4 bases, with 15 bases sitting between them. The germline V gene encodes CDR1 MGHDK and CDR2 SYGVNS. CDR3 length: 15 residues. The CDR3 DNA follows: TGTGCCAGCAGTGAGTTGGGAGCAGGCACCTATGGCTACACCTTC. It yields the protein CASSELGAGTYGYTF.

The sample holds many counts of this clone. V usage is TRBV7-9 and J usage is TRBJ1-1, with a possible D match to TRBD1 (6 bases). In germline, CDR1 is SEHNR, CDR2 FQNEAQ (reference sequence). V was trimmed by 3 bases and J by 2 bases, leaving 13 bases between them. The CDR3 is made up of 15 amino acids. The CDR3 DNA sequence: TGTGCCAGCAGCTTGCAGGGGAATTTAAACACTGAAGCTTTCTTT. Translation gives CASSLQGNLNTEAFF.

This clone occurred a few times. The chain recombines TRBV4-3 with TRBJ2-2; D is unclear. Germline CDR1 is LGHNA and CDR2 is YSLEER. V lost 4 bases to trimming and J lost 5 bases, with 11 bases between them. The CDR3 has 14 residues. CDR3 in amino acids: CASSPDYRTGELFF. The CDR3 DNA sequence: TGCGCCAGCAGCCCAGATTATAGAACCGGGGAGCTGTTTTTT.

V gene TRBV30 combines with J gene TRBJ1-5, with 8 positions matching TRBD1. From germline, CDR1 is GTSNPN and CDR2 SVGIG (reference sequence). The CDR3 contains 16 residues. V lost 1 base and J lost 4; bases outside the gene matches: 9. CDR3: CAWSAKQGVRNQPQHF. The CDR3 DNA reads TGTGCCTGGAGTGCCAAACAGGGGGTGAGGAATCAGCCCCAGCATTTT.

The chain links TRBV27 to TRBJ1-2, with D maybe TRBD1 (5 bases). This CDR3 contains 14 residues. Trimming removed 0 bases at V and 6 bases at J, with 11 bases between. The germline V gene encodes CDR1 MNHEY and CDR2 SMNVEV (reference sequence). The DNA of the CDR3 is TGTGCCAGCAGTTTATCGTGGGCGGGGGATGGCTACACCTTC. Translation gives CASSLSWAGDGYTF.